This T cell receptor (beta chain) was captured in a study of long-term antiretroviral therapy in people with HIV (dated by TCRdb to between 2021 and 2024). Study-wide context: The earliest samples were collected roughly a decade before the 2015 WHO recommendation for immediate ART, at a time when ART was usually postponed until CD4 counts fell. A total of 150 to 200 cryopreserved PBMC samples were contributed to the cohort by 30 adults with confirmed HIV infection, with samples collected serially over a mean of about 6 years (range 1-12). Of the approximately 30 participants with HIV, ten to eleven were female. Whether ART initiation and durable HIV suppression were associated with changes in peripheral blood TRB repertoire composition and diversity was tested in a retrospective serial study. No cross-contamination during QIAcube processing was shown when test extractions of a monoclonal T-cell line were performed alongside about 33 polyclonal samples.

Findings and caveats that apply to the study as a whole: Since PBMC availability was limited, sequencing covered only the TCR beta chain, with no alpha chain pairing. The samples were dated from about 2003 to 2017, and the ART regimens that were used may be less effective than current ART regimens. Starting ART was linked to a significant rise in TRB diversity, yet even with long-term ART the diversity remained significantly lower than in transplant donor controls. Expanded TRB clones identified before ART initiation dominated the repertoire across all time points, though the dominance fluctuated and decreased in many PLHIV after ART. No data were available on ART adherence, viral resistance or therapy changes, limiting inferences about post-ART repertoire changes. Because pre-ART samples had limited cell numbers, profiling was done on unsorted PBMC rather than on sorted CD4+ and CD8+ T cells. HIV repertoires had narrower CDR3 length ranges than controls, and the network structure suggested an antigen-experienced repertoire that shifted only slightly toward naive after ART.

To be included, a participant needed at least one PBMC sample from before ART initiation plus at least two post-ART samples. Treatment was received in the United States of America by all participants with HIV. Before DNA extraction, cryopreserved samples of about 1-11 million PBMC were thawed and then washed. At the time of the earliest PBMC sample for each participant with HIV, ages ranged from about 20 to 54 years. Each participant contributed PBMC samples from 1-4 timepoints before ART initiation and 2-8 timepoints after ART initiation, with a median of 7 samples. Serial HIV viral load, CD4+ T-cell count, ART history and demographic data were obtained for every participant. Genomic DNA was extracted from unsorted PBMC with a Qiagen kit on a QIAcube, with processing performed in batches of 12 samples. This clone showed up just once. The antigen it recognizes is unknown. No qualities accompany the bases; no much larger clone lies one base away.

The immunoSEQ hsTCRB v3.0 assay was used at survey level resolution for TRB variable region sequencing. The target sequencing depth for TRB was roughly 35,000-50,000 T-cell genomes per sample. An Illumina MiSeq with a v3 150-cycle kit was used to sequence the pooled TRB libraries. The authors' pipeline ran thus. Repertoire analysis was run in R within a reproducible Nextflow workflow that covered QC, data transformation and analysis. LymphoSeq2, an R package for exploring AIRR-Seq data, was used to implement custom analyses. After excluding a few samples that yielded fewer than 5000 total TRB sequences, 150 to 200 HIV repertoires remained for analysis. Among the approximately 190 retained HIV repertoires, 55 to 60 were collected before ART initiation and 120 to 140 after ART initiation. Repertoires were downsampled to 5000 TRB nucleotide sequences, and summary statistics were averaged over 100 downsampling iterations. Only TRB sequences with CDR3 regions of at least seven amino acids were retained for analysis. Diversity was measured with a Shannon entropy-derived clonality score and the Gini coefficient. In the repertoire networks, any two of the top 5000 CDR3 amino acid sequences were linked whenever the two sequences differed by an edit distance of one. For TRB CDR3 amino acid sequences, GLIPH2 was used to predict antigen specificity groups and MHC restriction. Known CMV, EBV, HIV or tissue antigen associations were flagged by matching CDR3 amino acid sequences against VDJdb and McPAS-TCR. Pre-ART, post-ART and control groups were compared with Wilcoxon signed-rank tests and Holm-Bonferroni correction. Sourced from immuneACCESS, this table was stored by TCRdb with only in-frame sequences that have V and J called. A share of the clones is absent; for the studies checked, an unresolved V gene accounts for under half, and the remainder has no known explanation. Clonal size and the V and J genes are those of that table, whereas D and trimming came from the DNA. This sample is represented by under 9,000 clones; more than 65% of them were singletons. Of the sample, more than 15% is held by the ten largest clones.

The specimen was unsorted PBMCs, collected 0.1 years after starting antiretroviral therapy. The TCR originated in a man in his forties with HIV.

The bases are TGTGCCACGGGGGAACGGGTCGCGGAGTCCACAGATACGCAGTATTTT. This translates into CATGERVAESTDTQYF. The chain is encoded by TRBV10-3 joined to TRBJ2-3, with a weak D call of TRBD2 (6 bases match). CDR1 is given as ENHRY and CDR2 as SYGVKD, both from the germline V gene. The CDR3 measures 16 amino acids from cysteine to phenylalanine. Just CDR3 DNA is preserved here, 48 bases in frame from base 1. Between the V and J ends, shortened by 10 bases and 2 bases respectively, the junction contains 22 bases.